This T cell receptor (beta chain) was captured in a study of Ad26.COV2.S vaccination and SARS-CoV-2 variants. The overall study: Recipients of Ad26.COV2.S got it intramuscularly, once or twice 56 days apart.

This CDR3 comprises 13 residues. Losses at the gene ends were 5 bases for V and 8 bases for J; bases not matched to a gene: 5. The germline V gene has CDR1 SGHVS and CDR2 FQNEAQ. Treatment indicated: 15 to 20 received Ad26.COV2.S at low or high dose, single or two shots; several received placebo; per-sample allocation not given. Sample collection was performed on day 63 after the first vaccine or placebo injection. Method: immunoSEQ multiplex PCR; TCRdb's copy keeps in-frame clones and lacks some. The data show around 450,000 clones, 80% to 95% seen once. V and J are TRBV7-8 and TRBJ2-1, with 8 nucleotides matching TRBD1. The input for sequencing was peripheral blood, taken in a trial of Ad26.COV2.S vaccine versus placebo. The source is a person aged 18-60 years who received the Ad26.COV2.S COVID-19 vaccine or a placebo. The CDR3 region is CASSAHRGDEQFF. Here the CDR3 DNA reads TGTGCCAGCAGCGCACACAGGGGGGATGAGCAGTTCTTC.